Below, one T cell receptor beta chain is given with its context. Its target is unknown. Between the trimmed V and J ends, which lost 2 bases and 6 bases, there was a span of 13 bases. Germline CDR1 is WSHSY and CDR2 is SAAADI. The CDR3 length is 14 residues. This record belongs to a study of cytomegalovirus exposure and HLA in healthy donors. Across the study: Of over 350 genotyped donors, roughly 81% grouped in the Caucasian-associated ancestry cluster. Regarding the study as a whole: TCR beta sequences numbering 16,951 were associated with HLA alleles at 0.05 false discovery rate in a later analysis. On later analysis, the bulk of CMV-associated TCR beta chains appeared to be HLA-restricted.

The PCR had 60 Vbeta and 13 Jbeta primers. Assay used: immunoSEQ multiplex PCR; TCRdb lists only in-frame clones, some missing. The sample yields 150,000 to 200,000 clones, about four fifths seen once. The J gene is TRBJ1-1, the V gene TRBV10-2; D unresolved. This clonotype originated in a woman younger than 30 in good health and CMV-seronegative. The sample taken for sequencing was PBMCs. Here the CDR3 reads CASSEEGIGAEAFF. The DNA for the CDR3 is TGCGCCAGCAGTGAGGAGGGCATCGGCGCTGAAGCTTTCTTT.